This T cell receptor (beta chain) is drawn from a study of cytomegalovirus exposure and HLA in healthy donors. Overall study findings and caveats: With high specificity and sensitivity, the classifier reportedly diagnosed cytomegalovirus status.

Amplification used 60 Vbeta primers and 13 Jbeta primers. TCRdb's copy holds only in-frame clones and misses some; the assay was immunoSEQ multiplex PCR. The sample includes fewer than 150,000 clones, around 83% of them seen just once. This clone was counted once. Its antigen is unknown. Trimming left V 5 bases short and J 8 bases short, with 11 bases between. Germline V lookup: CDR1 SEHNR, CDR2 FQNEAQ (reference sequence). This CDR3 has 12 amino acids. The sample was PBMCs. V is TRBV7-9 and J is TRBJ2-3; D is possibly TRBD2 (6 bases). This clonotype was obtained from a woman in her twenties or thirties in good health and CMV-seropositive. The chain's CDR3 is CASSDGSGTQYF. The CDR3 DNA reads as TGTGCCAGCAGCGACGGGAGTGGTACGCAGTATTTT.